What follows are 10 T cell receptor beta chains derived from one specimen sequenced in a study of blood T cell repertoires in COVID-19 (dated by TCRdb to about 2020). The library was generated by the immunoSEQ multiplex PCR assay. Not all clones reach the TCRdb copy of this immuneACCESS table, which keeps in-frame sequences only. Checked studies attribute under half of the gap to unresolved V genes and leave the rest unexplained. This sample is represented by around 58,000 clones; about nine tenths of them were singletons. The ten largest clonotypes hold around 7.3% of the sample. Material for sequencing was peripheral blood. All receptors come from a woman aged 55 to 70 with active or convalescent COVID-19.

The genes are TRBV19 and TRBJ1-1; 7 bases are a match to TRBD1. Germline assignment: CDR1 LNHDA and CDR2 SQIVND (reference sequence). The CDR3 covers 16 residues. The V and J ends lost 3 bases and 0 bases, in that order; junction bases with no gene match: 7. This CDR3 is CASSIIPQGVNTEAFF. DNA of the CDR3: TGTGCCAGTAGTATTATCCCCCAGGGGGTGAACACTGAAGCTTTCTTT.

The CDR3 region has the DNA TGCGCCAGCAGGCCAGGGGGCGCCTTTAGCAATCAGCCCCAGCATTTT. It is translated as CASRPGGAFSNQPQHF. The rearrangement links TRBV5-1 to TRBJ1-5, with 8 bases matching TRBD1. Trimming took 5 bases from V and 0 from J; bases not matched to a gene: 7. The CDR3 loop spans 16 amino acids. The V gene's germline CDR1 is SGHRS and CDR2 YFSETQ.

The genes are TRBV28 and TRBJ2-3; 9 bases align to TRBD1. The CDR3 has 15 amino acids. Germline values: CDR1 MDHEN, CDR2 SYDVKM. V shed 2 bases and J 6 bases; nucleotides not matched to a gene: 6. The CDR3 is CASSLGTGRSDTQYF. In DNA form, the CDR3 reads TGTGCCAGCAGTTTAGGGACAGGGAGGTCCGATACGCAGTATTTT.

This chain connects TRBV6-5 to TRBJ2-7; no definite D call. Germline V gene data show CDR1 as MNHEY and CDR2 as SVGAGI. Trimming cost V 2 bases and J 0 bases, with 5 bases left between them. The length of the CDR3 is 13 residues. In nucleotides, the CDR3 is TGTGCCAGCAGTTACCCGAGCTCCTACGAGCAGTACTTC. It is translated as CASSYPSSYEQYF.

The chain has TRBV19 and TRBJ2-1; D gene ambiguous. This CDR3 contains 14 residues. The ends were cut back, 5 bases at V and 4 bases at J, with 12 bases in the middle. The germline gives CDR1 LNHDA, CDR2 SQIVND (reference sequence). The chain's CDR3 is CASSQYSSYNEQFF. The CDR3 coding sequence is TGTGCCAGTAGTCAATACTCCTCATACAATGAGCAGTTCTTC. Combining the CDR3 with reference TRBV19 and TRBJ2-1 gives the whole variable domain DGGITQSPKYLFRKEGQNVTLSCEQNLNHDAMYWYRQDPGQGLRLIYYSQIVNDFQKGDIAEGYSVSREKKESFPLTVTSAQKNPTAFYLCASSQYSSYNEQFFGPGTRLTVL.

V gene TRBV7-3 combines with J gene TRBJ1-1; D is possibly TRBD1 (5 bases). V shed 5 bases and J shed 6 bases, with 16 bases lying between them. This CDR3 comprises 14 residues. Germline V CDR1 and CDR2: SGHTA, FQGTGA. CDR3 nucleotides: TGTGCCAGCAGCCCTATGGGGGGTAACCCTGAAGCTTTCTTT. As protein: CASSPMGGNPEAFF.

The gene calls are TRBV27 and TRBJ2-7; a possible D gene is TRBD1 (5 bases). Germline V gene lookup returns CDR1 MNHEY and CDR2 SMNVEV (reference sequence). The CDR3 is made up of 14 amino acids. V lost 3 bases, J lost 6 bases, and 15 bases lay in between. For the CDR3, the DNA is TGTGCCAGCAGTTTGGACAATCGGCTCGGCGAGCAGTACTTC. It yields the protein CASSLDNRLGEQYF.

The CDR3 sequence is CATSRVTRGGDTQYF. CDR3 bases: TGTGCCACCAGCAGAGTTACAAGGGGGGGAGATACGCAGTATTTT. V usage is TRBV15 and J usage is TRBJ2-3, with D perhaps TRBD2 (7 bases). The CDR3 contains 15 residues. Germline assignment: CDR1 LNHNV and CDR2 YYDKDF (reference sequence). V was trimmed by 1 base and J by 5 bases, leaving 13 bases between them.

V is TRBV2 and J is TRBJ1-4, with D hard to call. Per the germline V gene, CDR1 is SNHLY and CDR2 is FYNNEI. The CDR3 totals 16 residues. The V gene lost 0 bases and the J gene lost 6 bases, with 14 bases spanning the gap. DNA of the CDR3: TGTGCCAGCAGTGAAGCGCCTCCACGGGATCATGAAAAACTGTTTTTT. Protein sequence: CASSEAPPRDHEKLFF.

Here the CDR3 reads CASSSGASAKNIQYF. The CDR3 nucleotides are TGTGCCAGCAGCTCTGGGGCCTCCGCCAAAAACATTCAGTACTTC. This rearrangement joins TRBV7-2 to TRBJ2-4; D perhaps matches TRBD1 (5 bases). Trimming took off 4 bases at V and 1 base at J, with 11 bases between the two ends. CDR3 length: 15 residues. In germline, CDR1 is SGHTA, CDR2 FQGNSA.